One sample yielded the 21 T cell receptor beta chains listed below, sequenced in a study of blood T cells in healthy people across ages. A second 7 to 11 cycle PCR used barcoded and J-beta primers. One entry per CDR3 protein results from TCRdb running MiXCR on the 5' RACE reads. The data contain roughly 2 million distinct CDR3 sequences, roughly 50% of them seen just once; the ten biggest clones take up over 2%. The sample was blood. Receptors were obtained from a woman aged 40 to 50 in good health.

The rearrangement joins TRBV20-1 to TRBJ2-5, with D tentatively TRBD1 or TRBD2 (5 bases each). CDR1 DFQATT and CDR2 SNEGSKA come from the germline V gene (reference sequence). V was trimmed by 5 bases and J by 3 bases, leaving 13 bases between them. The CDR3 length is 13 residues. This chain's CDR3 is CSAGGGVEETQYF. For the CDR3, the DNA is TGCAGTGCTGGGGGTGGGGTTGAAGAGACCCAGTACTTC.

The chain's CDR3 is CSVEDSGRGNEQYF. The CDR3 DNA reads as TGCAGCGTTGAAGATTCGGGGAGGGGGAATGAGCAGTACTTC. The chain recombines TRBV29-1 with TRBJ2-7; D may be TRBD2 (7 bases). V was shortened by 0 bases and J by 7 bases, with 16 bases between the two germline ends. Germline values: CDR1 SQVTM, CDR2 ANQGSEA. There are 14 residues in the CDR3.

This clonotype was found many times. The chain links TRBV7-9 to TRBJ2-5, with 7 nucleotides matching TRBD2. There are 18 residues in the CDR3. CDR1 and CDR2 from the germline V gene are SEHNR and FQNEAQ (reference sequence). The junction had 15 bases not matched to a gene; V was cut back by 5 bases and J by 0 bases. The CDR3 spells CASSQGLGRGFYQETQYF. CDR3 DNA: TGTGCCAGCAGCCAGGGCTTGGGGCGGGGGTTTTACCAAGAGACCCAGTACTTC. Full variable domain (outside the CDR3, taken from reference TRBV7-9 and TRBJ2-5): DTGVSQNPRHKITKRGQNVTFRCDPISEHNRLYWYRQTLGQGPEFLTYFQNEAQLEKSRLLSDRFSAERPKGSFSTLEIQRTEQGDSAMYLCASSQGLGRGFYQETQYFGPGTRLLVL.

This clonotype appeared a few times. The genes are TRBV20-1 and TRBJ2-7; maybe TRBD1 (6 bases). From germline, CDR1 is DFQATT and CDR2 SNEGSKA (reference sequence). Trimming took off 3 bases at V and 4 bases at J, with 19 bases between the two ends. This CDR3 is built from 15 residues. DNA of the CDR3: TGCAGTGCTAGTGAAAGACCGGGACAACGGTACGAGCAGTACTTC. Its protein is CSASERPGQRYEQYF.

This clonotype showed up just a few times. The chain carries TRBV9 and TRBJ2-3; 11 bases map to TRBD2. Germline V gives CDR1 SGDLS, CDR2 YYNGEE. The junction had 11 bases not matched to a gene; V was cut back by 4 bases and J by 7 bases. The CDR3 sequence is 16 residues long. The CDR3 here is CASSLTTSGEFNTQYF. CDR3 nucleotide sequence: TGTGCCAGCAGCCTCACGACTAGCGGGGAATTCAATACGCAGTATTTT.

The chain couples TRBV7-2 to TRBJ2-3; D not resolved. Trimming stripped 1 base from V and 9 bases from J, with 14 bases between. In germline, CDR1 is SGHTA, CDR2 FQGNSA. The CDR3 length is 14 residues. CDR3 bases: TGTGCCAGCAGCTTAGATATAGGTTTGTCGACGCAGTATTTT. Protein product: CASSLDIGLSTQYF.

This chain links TRBV25-1 with TRBJ2-3; 10 bases are shared with TRBD1. The germline gives CDR1 MGHDK, CDR2 SYGVNS. This CDR3 contains 15 residues. The J segment lost 3 bases and the V segment lost 3 bases, leaving 3 bases of the junction unmatched. CDR3 in DNA: TGTGCCAGCAGTGACGCGGGACAGGGGACAGATACGCAGTATTTT. It is translated as CASSDAGQGTDTQYF.

In its sample, this clonotype was seen a few times. The CDR3 loop is CASSLLADGREQYF. Written as DNA, the CDR3 is TGTGCCAGCAGCTTACTCGCGGACGGCCGCGAGCAGTACTTC. J is TRBJ2-7 and V is TRBV5-5; D not resolved. Germline V gene data show CDR1 as SGHKS and CDR2 as YYEKEE (reference sequence). The CDR3 covers 14 residues. Trimming shortened V by 2 bases and J by 6 bases, and 15 bases separated the two germline ends.

The genes are TRBV27 and TRBJ2-3; 14 bases line up with TRBD2. CDR3 length equals 20 residues. The germline V gene encodes CDR1 MNHEY and CDR2 SMNVEV (reference sequence). The ends lost 0 bases at V and 6 bases at J; junction bases unmatched: 14. DNA of the CDR3: TGTGCCAGCAGTTTATCGACTAGCGGGGGGGCCGTTTCATTTTGGGATACGCAGTATTTT. Translation gives CASSLSTSGGAVSFWDTQYF.

CDR3 in amino acids: CASSLGFGTSGGASYNEQYF. CDR3 bases: TGTGCCAGCAGCTTAGGGTTCGGGACTAGCGGGGGGGCGAGTTACAATGAGCAGTACTTC. The V gene is TRBV11-2, the J gene TRBJ2-5; the match to TRBD2 covers 16 bases. Trimming took 1 base from V and 11 from J; bases not matched to a gene: 19. CDR1 is SGHAT and CDR2 is FQNNGV in the germline V gene. This CDR3 region has 20 residues.

Only a few counts were recorded for this clonotype. The DNA of the CDR3 is TGTGCCATCGGAACTAGACAGTCCTACGAGCAGTACTTC. It translates to CAIGTRQSYEQYF. The chain is built from TRBV10-3 and TRBJ2-7, with D possibly being TRBD1 or TRBD2 (5 bases each). Trimming pared 8 bases from V and 1 base from J, leaving 12 bases between. Per germline, CDR1 ENHRY and CDR2 SYGVKD. The CDR3 runs to 13 residues.

In its sample, this clonotype was seen a few times. The chain links TRBV7-8 to TRBJ2-5; TRBD2 matches at 8 bases. Looked up from germline, CDR1 is SGHVS and CDR2 is FQNEAQ. This CDR3 contains 17 residues. Trimming cost V 1 base and J 1 base; bases outside gene matches: 8. The CDR3 coding sequence is TGTGCCAGCAGCTTAGTTGCGCGGGGGGCCCTCCAAGAGACCCAGTACTTC. Its translation: CASSLVARGALQETQYF.

The rearrangement joins TRBV11-2 to TRBJ1-2; 8 nucleotides agree with TRBD1. This CDR3 comprises 17 residues. The germline CDR1 and CDR2 sequences are SGHAT and FQNNGV. Losses at the gene ends were 1 base for V and 2 bases for J; bases not matched to a gene: 9. The chain's CDR3 is CASSLGAGGANNYGYTF. The CDR3 DNA follows: TGTGCCAGCAGCTTAGGGGCAGGGGGCGCAAACAACTATGGCTACACCTTC.

The V and J genes are TRBV2 and TRBJ2-5; 9 nucleotides match TRBD1. This CDR3 has 14 residues. The V and J ends lost 7 bases and 4 bases, in that order; junction bases with no gene match: 7. The germline V gene encodes CDR1 SNHLY and CDR2 FYNNEI. The DNA of the CDR3 is TGTGCCAGCAATGACAGGGGGTTGAGAGAGACCCAGTACTTC. Encoded protein: CASNDRGLRETQYF.

This clonotype has only a few counts. This rearrangement joins TRBV5-6 to TRBJ2-7, with 8 bases matching TRBD2. CDR3 length: 14 residues. Per germline, CDR1 SGHDT and CDR2 YYEEEE. Trimming cost V 5 bases and J 2 bases; bases outside gene matches: 6. The CDR3 is CASRSRGATYEQYF. CDR3 bases: TGTGCCAGCAGATCGCGGGGGGCGACCTACGAGCAGTACTTC. Using reference TRBV5-6 and TRBJ2-7 for the parts outside the CDR3, the full variable domain is DAGVTQSPTHLIKTRGQQVTLRCSPKSGHDTVSWYQQALGQGPQFIFQYYEEEERQRGNFPDRFSGHQFPNYSSELNVNALLLGDSALYLCASRSRGATYEQYFGPGTRLTVT.

This chain uses TRBV4-3 with TRBJ2-7; the D gene is possibly TRBD2 (6 bases). The J call may be incorrect, as the DNA end agrees better with TRBJ2-5. The CDR3 consists of 16 residues. Germline V gene data show CDR1 as LGHNA and CDR2 as YSLEER. CDR3 in amino acids: CASSQELGLTGETQYF. CDR3 DNA sequence: TGCGCCAGCAGCCAAGAATTGGGACTGACGGGCGAGACCCAGTACTTC.

The chain uses TRBV20-1 and TRBJ1-2, with TRBD1 identical over 7 bases. The V gene end was trimmed by 5 bases and the J gene end by 2 bases; junction bases not matched to a gene: 5. This CDR3 region has 13 residues. CDR1 is DFQATT, CDR2 SNEGSKA, per germline (reference sequence). In DNA form, the CDR3 reads TGCAGTGCTGCCCGACAGGGAAACTATGGCTACACCTTC. Translated, it gives CSAARQGNYGYTF.

This rearrangement joins TRBV6-2 or TRBV6-3 to TRBJ1-5; D not resolved. CDR1 is MNHEY and CDR2 is SVGEGT in the germline V gene. There are 12 residues in the CDR3. The germline V and J ends were trimmed by 2 bases and 9 bases, with 8 bases remaining between them. CDR3 sequence reads: CASSYRGTPQHF. The CDR3 bases are TGTGCCAGCAGTTACCGGGGTACGCCCCAGCATTTT.

The V gene is TRBV6-2 or TRBV6-3, the J gene TRBJ2-3, with D possibly matching TRBD1 (6 bases). Germline V gene data show CDR1 as MNHEY and CDR2 as SVGEGT. V lost 6 bases to trimming and J lost 6 bases, with 16 bases between them. This CDR3 is 14 amino acids long. CDR3 sequence (DNA): TGTGCCAGCAGCAAGACCGGGACACCGGATACGCAGTATTTT. Translation: CASSKTGTPDTQYF.

The chain combines TRBV6-1 with TRBJ2-7; D is unresolved. This CDR3 has 16 amino acids. V was trimmed by 0 bases and J by 2 bases, leaving 14 bases between them. Looked up from germline, CDR1 is MNHNS and CDR2 is SASEGT. For the CDR3, the DNA is TGTGCCAGCAGTGAAGCTTTCGGTCTATTAGCCTACGAGCAGTACTTC. Translation gives CASSEAFGLLAYEQYF.

This chain uses TRBV6-1 with TRBJ2-7; D is undetermined. The V and J ends lost 8 bases and 3 bases respectively, with 8 bases between them. This CDR3 is 11 amino acids long. Germline loops: CDR1 MNHNS, CDR2 SASEGT. CDR3 nucleotide sequence: TGTGCCAGCGAACACGACTACGAGCAGTACTTC. It encodes CASEHDYEQYF.